Below, one T cell receptor beta chain is given with its context. This entry belongs to a study of blood T cell repertoires in COVID-19. Study at large: Samples came from the United States, Italy and Spain, spanning acute and convalescent COVID-19. Sources were T cells, B-cell-depleted T cells, or PBMCs; the material itself was cDNA or gDNA.

CDR1 and CDR2 from the germline V gene are LGHDT and YNNKEL (reference sequence). This CDR3 region has 13 residues. Trimming stripped 0 bases from V and 8 bases from J, with 10 bases between. How the authors handled the data: Estimation of nucleated cell counts relied on the amplification of reference gene primers. The method was immunoSEQ multiplex PCR; TCRdb's version includes in-frame clones alone and lacks a portion of them. V, J and clone size were drawn from that table, and D and trimming were deduced from the DNA. The repertoire holds 200,000 to 250,000 clones, with around four fifths as singletons.

Sequencing used peripheral blood. This TCR was sampled from a man aged 25 to 45 who had recovered from COVID-19. The chain couples TRBV3-1 (or the pseudogene TRBV3-2) to TRBJ1-1; no clear D gene. The CDR3 reads CASSQESKVEAFF. The CDR3 DNA reads TGTGCCAGCAGCCAAGAGAGCAAAGTCGAAGCTTTCTTT.